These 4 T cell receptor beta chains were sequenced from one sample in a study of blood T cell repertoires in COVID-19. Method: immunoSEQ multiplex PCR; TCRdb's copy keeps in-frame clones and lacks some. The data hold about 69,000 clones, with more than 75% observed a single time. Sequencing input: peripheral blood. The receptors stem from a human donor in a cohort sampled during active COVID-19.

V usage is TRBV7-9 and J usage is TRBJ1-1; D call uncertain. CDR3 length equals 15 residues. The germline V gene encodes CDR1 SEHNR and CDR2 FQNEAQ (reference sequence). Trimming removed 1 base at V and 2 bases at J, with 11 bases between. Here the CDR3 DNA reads TGTGCCAGCAGCTTAGTGGGCAGAGAAAACACTGAAGCTTTCTTT. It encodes CASSLVGRENTEAFF.

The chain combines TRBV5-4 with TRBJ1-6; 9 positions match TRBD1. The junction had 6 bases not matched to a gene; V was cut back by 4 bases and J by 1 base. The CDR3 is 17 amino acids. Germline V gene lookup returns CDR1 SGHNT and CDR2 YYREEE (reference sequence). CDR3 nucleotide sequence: TGTGCCAGCAGCGGAATAGGGACAGGGTCCTATAATTCACCCCTCCACTTT. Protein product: CASSGIGTGSYNSPLHF.

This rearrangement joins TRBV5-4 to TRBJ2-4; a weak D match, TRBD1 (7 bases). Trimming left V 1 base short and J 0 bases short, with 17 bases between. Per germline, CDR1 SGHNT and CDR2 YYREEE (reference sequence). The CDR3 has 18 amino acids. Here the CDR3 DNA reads TGTGCCAGCAGCTTGTCCGGAGGGGGCGGTTTAGCCAAAAACATTCAGTACTTC. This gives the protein CASSLSGGGGLAKNIQYF.

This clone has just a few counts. The CDR3 reads CASREQGPSYEQYF. In DNA form, the CDR3 reads TGTGCCAGCAGGGAGCAGGGGCCAAGCTACGAGCAGTACTTC. The chain links TRBV2 to TRBJ2-7; D possibly corresponds to TRBD1 (6 bases). The CDR3 runs to 14 residues. Germline V gives CDR1 SNHLY, CDR2 FYNNEI. V shed 6 bases and J shed 3 bases, with 15 bases lying between them.